This TCR beta chain stems from a study of shared T cell receptors in the human thymus. Method: immunoSEQ multiplex PCR; TCRdb's copy keeps in-frame clones and lacks some. The sample has over 450,000 clones; about 84% are singletons. CDR3 size: 15 residues. Germline V CDR1 and CDR2: MNHEY, SVGAGI. V shed 2 bases and J shed 3 bases, with 8 bases lying between them. These data also featured in a second study, about human thymus T cells.

This sequence originates from a boy under three years old with a congenital heart defect. This chain links TRBV6-5 with TRBJ2-6, with a possible D match to TRBD2 (6 bases). The sequencing sample was made of thymocytes. The CDR3 DNA reads as TGTGCCAGCAGTTACGTCGGGAGTGGGGCCAACGTCCTGACTTTC. As protein: CASSYVGSGANVLTF.